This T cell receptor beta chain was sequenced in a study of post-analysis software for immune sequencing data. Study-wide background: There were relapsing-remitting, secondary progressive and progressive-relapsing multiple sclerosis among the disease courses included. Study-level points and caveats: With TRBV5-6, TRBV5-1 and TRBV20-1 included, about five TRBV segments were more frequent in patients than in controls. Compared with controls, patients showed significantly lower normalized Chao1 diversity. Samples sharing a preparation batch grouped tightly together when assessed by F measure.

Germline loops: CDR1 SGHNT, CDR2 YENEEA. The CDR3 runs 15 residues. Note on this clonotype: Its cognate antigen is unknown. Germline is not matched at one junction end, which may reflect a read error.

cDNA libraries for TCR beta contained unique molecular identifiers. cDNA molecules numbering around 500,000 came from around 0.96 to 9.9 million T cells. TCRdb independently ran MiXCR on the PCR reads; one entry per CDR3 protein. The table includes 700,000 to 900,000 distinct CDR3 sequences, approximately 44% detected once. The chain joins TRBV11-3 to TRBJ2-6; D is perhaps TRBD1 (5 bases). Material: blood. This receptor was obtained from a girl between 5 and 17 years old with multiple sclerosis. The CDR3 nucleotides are TGTGCCAGCAGCCCGAAGATGTCTGGGGCCAACGTCCGGACTTTC. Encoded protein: CASSPKMSGANVRTF.